This is a list of T cell receptor beta chains from one sample in a study of cytomegalovirus exposure and HLA in healthy donors. Clones were sequenced by immunoSEQ multiplex PCR, and TCRdb holds only the in-frame ones, with some missing. The repertoire consists of about 170,000 clones, with about 79% occurring once and the leading ten covering roughly 0.76%. The sequencing sample was made of PBMCs. These receptors all come from a female donor in good health and CMV-seronegative. Each CDR3 is given with its conserved first and last residue. A D gene is named only where the DNA matches it firmly. Size values are once, few and many counts, or a class for expanded clones, and some rows have none.

J,V,size,D,CDR3,DNA
TRBJ1-1,TRBV27,once,-,CASRRTGTGRTEAFF,TGTGCCAGCAGAAGAACAGGGACGGGTCGGACTGAAGCTTTCTTT
TRBJ2-1,TRBV25-1,-,TRBD1,CASRESTIGQGNNEQFF,TGTGCCAGCAGGGAGTCGACGATAGGACAGGGGAACAATGAGCAGTTCTTC
TRBJ2-3,TRBV5-4,-,TRBD2,CASSLRLAVSTDTQYF,TGTGCCAGCAGCTTGCGGCTAGCGGTATCCACAGATACGCAGTATTTT
TRBJ1-1,TRBV6-5,-,-,CASSYPPRAFF,TGTGCCAGCAGTTACCCCCCTAGGGCTTTCTTT
TRBJ2-6,TRBV5-4,-,-,CASSLGRSSGANGLTF,TGTGCCAGCAGCCTGGGACGGAGCTCTGGGGCCAACGGCCTGACTTTC
TRBJ2-1,TRBV27,-,TRBD2,CASRVSGGAPGEQFF,TGTGCCAGCAGGGTAAGCGGGGGGGCTCCCGGTGAGCAGTTCTTC
TRBJ1-4,TRBV30,-,TRBD1,CAWKLPGTGFRVANEKLFF,TGTGCCTGGAAACTTCCCGGGACAGGGTTCAGGGTAGCTAATGAAAAACTGTTTTTT
TRBJ1-1,TRBV28,-,-,CASSPPGVLNTEAFF,TGTGCCAGCAGTCCTCCAGGGGTCCTCAACACTGAAGCTTTCTTT
TRBJ1-1,TRBV5-8,-,-,CASSLASLTRAFF,TGTGCCAGCAGCTTGGCCTCCCTGACTCGAGCTTTCTTT
TRBJ1-2,TRBV29-1,-,TRBD1,CSVEGGTVSYGYTF,TGCAGCGTTGAAGGCGGGACAGTTTCCTATGGCTACACCTTC
TRBJ2-2,TRBV27,once,-,CASRAGQAVDGELFF,TGTGCCAGCAGGGCGGGGCAGGCGGTAGACGGGGAGCTGTTTTTT
TRBJ2-7,TRBV28,-,TRBD2,CASREGTSGVGLSYF,TGTGCCAGCAGAGAAGGGACTAGCGGGGTGGGGTTGTCGTACTTC
TRBJ2-4,TRBV19,-,TRBD2,CASSTTSGRGAKNSQYF,TGTGCCAGTAGTACGACTAGCGGGAGGGGAGCCAAAAACAGTCAGTACTTC
TRBJ2-1,TRBV12-5,-,-,CASGHHTGSNEQFF,TGTGCTAGTGGTCACCATACAGGGTCGAATGAGCAGTTCTTC
TRBJ2-1,TRBV7-2,-,TRBD2,CASSSWTSGRAHNEQFF,TGTGCCAGCAGCTCGTGGACTAGCGGGAGGGCCCACAATGAGCAGTTCTTC
TRBJ2-7,TRBV2,-,TRBD2,CASSSGLAGVNLGDEQYF,TGTGCCAGCAGTAGCGGACTAGCGGGAGTAAATCTAGGAGACGAGCAGTACTTC
TRBJ1-3,TRBV19,-,-,CASIGARQGSGNTIYF,TGTGCCAGTATAGGGGCCCGGCAGGGCTCTGGAAACACCATATATTTT
TRBJ1-2,TRBV5-1,-,TRBD1,CASRVLRTGSYGYTF,TGCGCCAGCAGAGTGCTTAGGACAGGGAGTTATGGCTACACCTTC
TRBJ1-1,TRBV5-1,-,-,CASSLEGGATEAFF,TGCGCCAGCAGCTTGGAAGGGGGGGCCACTGAAGCTTTCTTT
TRBJ2-3,TRBV25-1,few,TRBD2,CASSEGLAGSTDTQYF,TGTGCCAGCAGTGAAGGGCTAGCGGGGTCCACAGATACGCAGTATTTT
TRBJ2-6,TRBV27,-,TRBD2,CASRGLALPSGANGLTF,TGTGCCAGCAGAGGACTAGCGCTTCCCTCTGGGGCCAACGGCCTGACTTTC
TRBJ2-2,TRBV7-2,-,-,CASSLDGIGLLFF,TGTGCCAGCAGCTTAGACGGTATTGGACTGCTGTTTTTT
TRBJ2-3,TRBV2,-,-,CASKVLATDTQYF,TGTGCCAGCAAAGTCCTAGCGACAGATACGCAGTATTTT
TRBJ2-3,TRBV2,-,-,CASSAPFTDTQYF,TGTGCCAGCAGTGCCCCCTTCACAGATACGCAGTATTTT
TRBJ2-7,TRBV28,-,TRBD2,CASSFSLSGRAHEQYF,TGTGCCAGCAGTTTCTCCCTTAGCGGGAGGGCCCACGAGCAGTACTTC
TRBJ2-3,TRBV15,-,TRBD2,CATSRGGRRGTDTQYF,TGTGCCACCAGCAGAGGCGGGAGGAGAGGCACAGATACGCAGTATTTT
TRBJ2-2,TRBV27,few,TRBD2,CASTGGTLNTGELFF,TGTGCCAGCACGGGGGGGACCCTGAACACCGGGGAGCTGTTTTTT
TRBJ1-2,TRBV7-2,few,-,CASRNPGFGGSYGYTF,TGTGCCAGCAGAAACCCCGGGTTCGGGGGTTCTTATGGCTACACCTTC
TRBJ2-2,TRBV6-5,-,-,CASSSTGDNTGELFF,TGTGCCAGCAGTTCCACGGGAGACAACACCGGGGAGCTGTTTTTT
TRBJ2-6,TRBV4-3,few,-,CASSQDGGSSGANVLTF,TGCGCCAGCAGCCAAGATGGGGGGAGCTCTGGGGCCAACGTCCTGACTTTC
TRBJ2-5,TRBV5-4,-,-,CATQGAGLPETQYF,TGTGCCACCCAGGGAGCAGGACTACCAGAGACCCAGTACTTC
TRBJ2-5,TRBV9,-,TRBD2,CASSVTTGTKIETQYF,TGTGCCAGCAGCGTAACTACCGGGACTAAAATAGAGACCCAGTACTTC
TRBJ2-7,TRBV6-1,once,-,CASSESGLSSVQYF,TGTGCCAGCAGTGAATCTGGTTTATCGAGCGTGCAGTACTTC
TRBJ1-1,TRBV6-5,-,-,CASSSARGGGTEAFF,TGTGCCAGCAGTTCGGCCAGAGGGGGTGGCACTGAAGCTTTCTTT
TRBJ2-7,TRBV7-9,-,-,CASSAGTYYEQYF,TGTGCCAGCAGCGCCGGGACTTACTACGAGCAGTACTTC
TRBJ2-4,TRBV7-8,few,TRBD1,CASSPWTGQGDSQYF,TGTGCCAGCAGCCCTTGGACAGGCCAGGGGGACAGTCAGTACTTC
TRBJ1-1,TRBV19,-,-,CASSLALRGAQAFF,TGTGCCAGTAGTCTCGCGCTTCGGGGGGCGCAAGCTTTCTTT
TRBJ2-5,TRBV5-4,-,-,CASSNPRGQQETQYF,TGTGCCAGCAGCAACCCTCGCGGACAGCAAGAGACCCAGTACTTC
TRBJ2-3,TRBV5-1,-,TRBD2,CASSLLRGASTDTQYF,TGCGCCAGCAGCTTGTTGCGGGGGGCAAGCACAGATACGCAGTATTTT
TRBJ1-1,TRBV27,-,TRBD1,CASSLEPGGNTEAFF,TGTGCCAGCAGTTTAGAGCCAGGGGGGAACACTGAAGCTTTCTTT
TRBJ2-1,TRBV27,once,TRBD2,CASSRTSGTSAYNEQFF,TGTGCCAGCAGTCGAACCTCCGGGACTAGCGCTTACAATGAGCAGTTCTTC
TRBJ1-4,TRBV5-1,-,-,CASSLVGRGDEKLFF,TGCGCCAGCAGCTTGGTAGGGCGGGGTGACGAAAAACTGTTTTTT
TRBJ2-7,TRBV5-1,-,-,CASSTGTFYEQYF,TGCGCCAGCAGCACTGGGACATTCTACGAGCAGTACTTC
TRBJ2-2,TRBV2,-,TRBD1,CAIRSGTGESGELFF,TGTGCCATCCGATCGGGGACAGGGGAGTCCGGGGAGCTGTTTTTT
TRBJ2-3,TRBV2,once,-,CASSQEDTQYF,TGTGCCAGCAGTCAGGAAGATACGCAGTATTTT
TRBJ2-1,TRBV28,once,TRBD2,CASTSALLAGDVNERFF,TGTGCCAGCACCTCCGCTCTACTAGCGGGAGATGTCAATGAGCGGTTCTTC
TRBJ1-4,TRBV7-2,-,TRBD1,CASSLRQGGPPVEKLFF,TGTGCCAGCAGCTTACGACAGGGGGGTCCGCCCGTTGAAAAACTGTTTTTT
TRBJ2-7,TRBV6-1,-,TRBD2,CASSSLAGEGYEQYF,TGTGCCAGCAGTAGCCTAGCGGGAGAGGGGTACGAGCAGTACTTC